The 25 T cell receptor beta chains reported below all come from one sample, sequenced in a study of Ad26.COV2.S vaccination and SARS-CoV-2 variants (dated by TCRdb to 2020 to 2023). The intended sense of this specimen's treatment or condition label: around 19 received Ad26.COV2.S at low or high dose, single or two shots; about 5 received placebo; per-sample allocation not given. Repertoires of vaccine and placebo recipients were sequenced from samples taken on day 63 after the first injection. Preparation of the library involved the immunoSEQ multiplex PCR assay. The table was pulled from immuneACCESS by TCRdb, which kept in-frame rearrangements only. Such tables lose some clones; where checked, under half of the loss comes from unresolved V genes, and the rest has no known cause. Recorded for this sample are 400,000 to 450,000 clones; approximately 90% of them occurred a single time. The ten biggest clones cover 12% of the sample.

This specimen was peripheral blood, taken in a trial of Ad26.COV2.S vaccine versus placebo. These receptors all come from a person aged 18-65 years who received the Ad26.COV2.S COVID-19 vaccine or a placebo.

The rearrangement uses TRBV7-3 and TRBJ2-2; D uncertain. This CDR3 has 13 amino acids. V gave up 0 bases and J gave up 6 bases, with 5 bases separating them. The germline gives CDR1 SGHTA, CDR2 FQGTGA. CDR3 protein: CASSLTGSGELFF. The CDR3 DNA reads TGTGCCAGCAGCTTAACAGGTTCCGGGGAGCTGTTTTTT.

CDR3 DNA: TGTGCCAGCAGCCCCTCTTCCGGGACTAGCGGATACAATGAGCAGTTCTTC. The encoded protein is CASSPSSGTSGYNEQFF. This chain connects TRBV25-1 to TRBJ2-1; 11 bases agree with TRBD2. This CDR3 contains 17 residues. Germline V lookup: CDR1 MGHDK, CDR2 SYGVNS. J gave up 4 bases and V 6 bases, and 11 bases lay outside the gene matches.

The chain combines TRBV11-2 with TRBJ1-4; 9 bases align to TRBD1. With 5 bases clipped from V and 9 bases from J, the junction kept 7 bases outside the gene matches. Germline lookup yields CDR1 SGHAT and CDR2 FQNNGV. This CDR3 contains 14 residues. CDR3 nucleotide sequence: TGTGCCAGCAGCCCTGGGACAGGGAGGCAAAAACTGTTTTTT. This encodes CASSPGTGRQKLFF.

The sample holds a few counts of this clone. Other DNA sequences within the sample encode an identical CDR3. The rearrangement uses TRBV6-5 and TRBJ2-7, with a tentative D call TRBD1 (6 bases). The ends were cut back, 2 bases at V and 2 bases at J, with 7 bases in the middle. CDR3 length equals 13 residues. Germline values: CDR1 MNHEY, CDR2 SVGAGI. This chain's CDR3 is CASSYAGAYEQYF. CDR3 nucleotides: TGTGCCAGCAGTTACGCAGGGGCCTACGAGCAGTACTTC.

This chain links TRBV27 with TRBJ2-2; 10 bases agree with TRBD2. There are 16 residues in the CDR3. Germline V lookup: CDR1 MNHEY, CDR2 SMNVEV (reference sequence). V dropped 6 bases and J dropped 5; count of bases not matched to a gene: 9. CDR3 in DNA: TGTGCCAGCAGAAAGACTAGCGGGTGGGGGACCGGGGAGCTGTTTTTT. This gives the protein CASRKTSGWGTGELFF.

Here the CDR3 reads CASSPSEGGELFF. DNA for the CDR3: TGTGCCAGCTCACCATCGGAGGGCGGGGAGCTGTTTTTT. This chain connects TRBV18 to TRBJ2-2, with a tentative D call TRBD2 (6 bases). CDR1 KGHSH and CDR2 LQKENI come from the germline V gene. This CDR3 comprises 13 residues. Deletions cut 2 bases from V and 7 bases from J, with 8 bases between.

This clone was detected once. V and J are TRBV7-8 and TRBJ2-7; D call uncertain. CDR3 length: 14 amino acids. The germline V and J ends were trimmed by 2 bases and 3 bases, with 11 bases remaining between them. Germline CDR1 SGHVS, CDR2 FQNEAQ. The CDR3 DNA reads as TGTGCCAGCAGCTTACGTGGCGGTTACTACGAGCAGTACTTC. It encodes CASSLRGGYYEQYF.

In this sample, this clone turned up once. The chain joins TRBV7-9 to TRBJ1-2; 11 bases are shared with TRBD1. Unmatched junction bases numbered 8, after V lost 6 bases and J lost 8 bases. The CDR3 extends over 14 amino acids. The germline V gene encodes CDR1 SEHNR and CDR2 FQNEAQ (reference sequence). Written as DNA, the CDR3 is TGTGCCAGCAGATCAGGACAGGGGGCTTGGGGCTACACCTTC. This codes for CASRSGQGAWGYTF.

The chain employs TRBV4-1 and TRBJ2-7; 9 bases are a match to TRBD1. The V gene's germline CDR1 is MGHRA and CDR2 YSYEKL. The CDR3 totals 17 residues. V dropped 0 bases and J dropped 5; count of bases not matched to a gene: 11. The DNA of the CDR3 is TGCGCCAGCAGCCAAGATTTTCTCGGGACAGGGCGTAACGAGCAGTACTTC. Amino acid sequence: CASSQDFLGTGRNEQYF.

This clone has a single count. The rearrangement joins TRBV3-1 (or the pseudogene TRBV3-2) to TRBJ2-5; either TRBD1 or TRBD2 may supply D (5 bases each). Germline V gene lookup returns CDR1 LGHDT and CDR2 YNNKEL (reference sequence). The CDR3 loop spans 13 amino acids. The germline V and J ends were trimmed by 4 bases and 5 bases, with 11 bases remaining between them. The DNA for the CDR3 is TGTGCCAGCAGCCTCCGCGAGGGGGAGACCCAGTACTTC. Encoded protein: CASSLREGETQYF.

The V and J genes are TRBV28 and TRBJ1-5, with D maybe TRBD1 (6 bases). This CDR3 has 15 amino acids. Trimming took off 2 bases at V and 7 bases at J, with 15 bases between the two ends. Germline lookup yields CDR1 MDHEN and CDR2 SYDVKM. The CDR3 loop reads CASSLDGGGVQPQHF. CDR3 bases: TGTGCCAGCAGTTTAGATGGCGGGGGCGTCCAGCCCCAGCATTTT.

The rearrangement links TRBV12-3 or TRBV12-4 to TRBJ1-3; D gene ambiguous. V dropped 4 bases and J dropped 4 bases, with 5 bases sitting between them. The CDR3 has 12 residues. CDR3 in DNA: TGTGCCAGCAGTTCGACAGGAAACACCATATATTTT. Translated: CASSSTGNTIYF.

The chain is built from TRBV21-1 and TRBJ2-4. TRBV21-1 represents a pseudogene. The length of the CDR3 is 18 residues. The CDR3 DNA sequence: TGTGCCAGCAGCAAAGGGGGAGGGAGGGGGCTAGCCAAAAACATTCAGTACTTC. It codes for CASSKGGGRGLAKNIQYF.

A few counts support this clone. The chain is built from TRBV30 and TRBJ2-7; 8 bases map to TRBD1. The length of the CDR3 is 12 residues. Trimming took 4 bases from V and 11 from J; bases not matched to a gene: 10. Germline CDR1 is GTSNPN and CDR2 is SVGIG (reference sequence). The CDR3 DNA sequence: TGTGCCTGGACGTCGGGACAGGTCAACAAGTACTTC. Encoded protein: CAWTSGQVNKYF. Full variable domain (rest looked up from reference TRBV30 and TRBJ2-7): SQTIHQWPATLVQPVGSPLSLECTVEGTSNPNLYWYRQAAGRGLQLLFYSVGIGQISSEVPQNLSASRPQDRQFILSSKKLLLSDSGFYLCAWTSGQVNKYFGPGTRLTVT.

This clone was detected a few times. This chain links TRBV5-1 with TRBJ1-1; D might be TRBD1 (5 bases). V lost 2 bases and J lost 5, with 7 bases in between. The V gene's germline CDR1 is SGHRS and CDR2 YFSETQ. The CDR3 totals 12 residues. CDR3 in DNA: TGCGCCAGCAGCTTCAGGGATACTGAAGCTTTCTTT. Protein product: CASSFRDTEAFF. Using reference TRBV5-1 and TRBJ1-1 for the parts outside the CDR3, the full variable domain is KAGVTQTPRYLIKTRGQQVTLSCSPISGHRSVSWYQQTPGQGLQFLFEYFSETQRNKGNFPGRFSGRQFSNSRSEMNVSTLELGDSALYLCASSFRDTEAFFGQGTRLTVV.

V and J are TRBV5-6 and TRBJ1-4; no clear D. Trimming took 3 bases from V and 2 from J, leaving 11 bases between them. The germline CDR1 and CDR2 sequences are SGHDT and YYEEEE. CDR3 length: 15 residues. As DNA, the CDR3 is TGTGCCAGCAGCTCCTACCGGACGACTAATGAAAAACTGTTTTTT. Translating gives CASSSYRTTNEKLFF.

The chain carries TRBV6-6 and TRBJ1-1; 11 bases line up with TRBD1. The CDR3 runs 14 residues. Germline lookup yields CDR1 MNHNY and CDR2 SVGAGI (reference sequence). The V gene end was trimmed by 5 bases and the J gene end by 9 bases; junction bases not matched to a gene: 8. The CDR3 sequence: CASSTPGTGGQAFF. Written as DNA, the CDR3 is TGTGCCAGCAGTACCCCAGGGACAGGGGGGCAAGCTTTCTTT.

This clone has just one count. V and J are TRBV5-5 and TRBJ1-4; D is perhaps TRBD1 (5 bases). Germline V gene sequence: CDR1 SGHKS, CDR2 YYEKEE (reference sequence). V was trimmed by 1 base and J by 8 bases, leaving 18 bases between them. This CDR3 spans 16 amino acids. The CDR3 reads CASSLLTRLGGEKLFF. CDR3 bases: TGTGCCAGCAGCTTGTTGACTCGCCTGGGGGGAGAAAAACTGTTTTTT.

The chain carries TRBV6-5 and TRBJ2-3, with 7 nucleotides matching TRBD1. After removal of 6 bases from V and 4 bases from J, the junction contained 4 bases not matched to a gene. The CDR3 runs 13 residues. From germline, CDR1 is MNHEY and CDR2 SVGAGI. CDR3 DNA: TGTGCCAGCAGAAACAGGGGTGCAGATACGCAGTATTTT. This encodes CASRNRGADTQYF.

This rearrangement joins TRBV30 to TRBJ2-7; possible D gene TRBD1, 5 bases. This CDR3 contains 14 residues. Between the trimmed V and J ends, which lost 2 bases and 5 bases, there was a span of 16 bases. Germline loops: CDR1 GTSNPN, CDR2 SVGIG (reference sequence). The CDR3 DNA is TGTGCCTGGAGTACTTTGACAGTGCTCGACGAGCAGTACTTC. Its translation is CAWSTLTVLDEQYF. The whole variable domain, remainder taken from reference TRBV30 and TRBJ2-7, is SQTIHQWPATLVQPVGSPLSLECTVEGTSNPNLYWYRQAAGRGLQLLFYSVGIGQISSEVPQNLSASRPQDRQFILSSKKLLLSDSGFYLCAWSTLTVLDEQYFGPGTRLTVT.

Only one count was recorded for this clone. The chain employs TRBV28 and TRBJ2-7, with a weak D call TRBD2 (6 bases). Germline V gene lookup returns CDR1 MDHEN and CDR2 SYDVKM. Trimming shortened V by 1 base and J by 6 bases, and 25 bases separated the two germline ends. The CDR3 loop spans 18 amino acids. The CDR3 DNA is TGTGCCAGCAGTTTATTGACCCTCCGGAGGGTGGAATCTCTCGAGCAGTACTTC. Translated, it gives CASSLLTLRRVESLEQYF.

The chain carries TRBV5-8 and TRBJ1-2; D remains ambiguous. CDR3 length: 13 amino acids. The ends were cut back, 4 bases at V and 4 bases at J, with 11 bases in the middle. CDR1 and CDR2 (germline): SGHTS, YDEGEE. Written as DNA, the CDR3 is TGTGCCAGCAGCCCGTTAGCGGGCTATGGCTACACCTTC. This encodes CASSPLAGYGYTF. The full variable domain, its missing parts supplied by reference TRBV5-8 and TRBJ1-2, is EAGVTQSPTHLIKTRGQQATLRCSPISGHTSVYWYQQALGLGLQFLLWYDEGEERNRGNFPPRFSGRQFPNYSSELNVNALELEDSALYLCASSPLAGYGYTFGSGTRLTVV.

This chain links TRBV20-1 with TRBJ2-2; 11 nucleotides line up with TRBD2. V lost 3 bases, J lost 6 bases, and 6 bases stayed unmatched. The CDR3 has 15 residues. The germline gives CDR1 DFQATT, CDR2 SNEGSKA (reference sequence). CDR3 sequence (DNA): TGCAGTGCTAGTCGGCTAGCGGGAGGAGCCGGGGAGCTGTTTTTT. Translated, it gives CSASRLAGGAGELFF.

The rearrangement links TRBV4-3 to TRBJ2-1; D unresolved. The length of the CDR3 is 16 residues. Germline lookup yields CDR1 LGHNA and CDR2 YSLEER. V was trimmed by 0 bases and J by 1 base, leaving 10 bases between them. Here the CDR3 reads CASSQEPTRSYNEQFF. CDR3 in DNA: TGCGCCAGCAGCCAAGAACCCACGCGTTCCTACAATGAGCAGTTCTTC.

The chain combines TRBV29-1 with TRBJ2-5, with D unresolved. The CDR3 extends over 13 amino acids. Trimming shortened V by 4 bases and J by 1 base, and 10 bases separated the two germline ends. CDR1 is SQVTM, CDR2 ANQGSEA, per germline. CDR3 nucleotide sequence: TGCAGCGTTGGTCGCGCCCTCCAAGAGACCCAGTACTTC. Its translation: CSVGRALQETQYF.